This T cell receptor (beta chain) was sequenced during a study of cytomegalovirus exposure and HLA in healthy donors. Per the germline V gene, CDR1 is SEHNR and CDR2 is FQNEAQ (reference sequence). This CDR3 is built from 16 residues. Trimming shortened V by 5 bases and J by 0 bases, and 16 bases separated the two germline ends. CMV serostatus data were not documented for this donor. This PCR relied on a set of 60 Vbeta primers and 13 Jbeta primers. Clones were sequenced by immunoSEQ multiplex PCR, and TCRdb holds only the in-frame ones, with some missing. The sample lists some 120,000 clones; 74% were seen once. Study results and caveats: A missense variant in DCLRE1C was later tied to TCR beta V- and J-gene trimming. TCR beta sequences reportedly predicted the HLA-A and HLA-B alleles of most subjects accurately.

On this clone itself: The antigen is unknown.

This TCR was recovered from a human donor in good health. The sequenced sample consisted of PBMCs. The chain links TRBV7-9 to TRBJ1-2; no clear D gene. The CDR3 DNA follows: TGTGCCAGCAGCCACCCGCACACCCCGCCTAACTATGGCTACACCTTC. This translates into CASSHPHTPPNYGYTF.